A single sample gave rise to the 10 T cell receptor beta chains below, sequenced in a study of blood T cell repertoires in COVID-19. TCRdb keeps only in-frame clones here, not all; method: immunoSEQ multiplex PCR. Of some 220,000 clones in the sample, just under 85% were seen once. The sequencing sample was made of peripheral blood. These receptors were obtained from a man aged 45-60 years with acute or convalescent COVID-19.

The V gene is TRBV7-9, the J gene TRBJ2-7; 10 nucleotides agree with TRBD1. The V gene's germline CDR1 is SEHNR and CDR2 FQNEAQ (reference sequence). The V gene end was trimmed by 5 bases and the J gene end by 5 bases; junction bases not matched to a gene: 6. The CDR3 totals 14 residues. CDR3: CASSVTGGLDEQYF. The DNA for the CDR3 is TGTGCCAGCAGCGTGACAGGGGGCTTAGACGAGCAGTACTTC.

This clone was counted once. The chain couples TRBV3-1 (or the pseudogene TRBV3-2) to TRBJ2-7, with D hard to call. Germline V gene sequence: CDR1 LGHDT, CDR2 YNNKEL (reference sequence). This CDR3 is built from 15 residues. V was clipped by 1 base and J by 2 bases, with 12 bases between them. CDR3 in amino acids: CASSQAPSPTYEQYF. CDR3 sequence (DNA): TGTGCCAGCAGCCAAGCTCCGAGCCCGACCTACGAGCAGTACTTC.

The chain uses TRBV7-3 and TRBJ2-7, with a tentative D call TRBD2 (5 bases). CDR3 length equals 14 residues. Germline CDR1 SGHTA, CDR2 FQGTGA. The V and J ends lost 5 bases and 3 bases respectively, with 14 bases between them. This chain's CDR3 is CASSQQRKYYEQYF. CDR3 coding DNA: TGTGCCAGCAGCCAGCAGCGGAAGTACTACGAGCAGTACTTC. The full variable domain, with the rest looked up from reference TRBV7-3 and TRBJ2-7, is GAGVSQTPSNKVTEKGKYVELRCDPISGHTALYWYRQSLGQGPEFLIYFQGTGAADDSGLPNDRFFAVRPEGSVSTLKIQRTERGDSAVYLCASSQQRKYYEQYFGPGTRLTVT.

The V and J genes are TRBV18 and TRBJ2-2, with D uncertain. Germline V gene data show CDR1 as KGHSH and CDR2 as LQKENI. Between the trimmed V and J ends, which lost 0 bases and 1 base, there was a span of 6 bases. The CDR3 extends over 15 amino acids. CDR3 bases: TGTGCCAGCTCACCACCGGGCAAGAACACCGGGGAGCTGTTTTTT. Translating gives CASSPPGKNTGELFF.

DNA for the CDR3: TGTGCCAGCAGTGAATGGCAGGGGGTGCTCGTAGCTTTCTTT. The encoded protein is CASSEWQGVLVAFF. The chain recombines TRBV2 with TRBJ1-1; 7 bases fit TRBD1. This CDR3 comprises 14 residues. CDR1 is SNHLY, CDR2 FYNNEI, per germline. V shed 2 bases and J 10 bases; nucleotides not matched to a gene: 10.

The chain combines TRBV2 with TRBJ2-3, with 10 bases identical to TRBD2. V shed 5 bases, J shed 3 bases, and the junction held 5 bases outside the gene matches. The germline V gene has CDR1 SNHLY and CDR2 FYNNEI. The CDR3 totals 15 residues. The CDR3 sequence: CASSPTSGKTDTQYF. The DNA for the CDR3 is TGTGCCAGCAGTCCTACTAGCGGGAAAACAGATACGCAGTATTTT.

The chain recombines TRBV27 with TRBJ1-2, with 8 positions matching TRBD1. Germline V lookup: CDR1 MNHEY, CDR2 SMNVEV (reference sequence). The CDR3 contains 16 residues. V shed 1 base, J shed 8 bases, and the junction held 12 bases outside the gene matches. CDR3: CASSLWGSGGVGGYTF. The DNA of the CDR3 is TGTGCCAGCAGTTTATGGGGTTCAGGGGGCGTAGGGGGCTACACCTTC.

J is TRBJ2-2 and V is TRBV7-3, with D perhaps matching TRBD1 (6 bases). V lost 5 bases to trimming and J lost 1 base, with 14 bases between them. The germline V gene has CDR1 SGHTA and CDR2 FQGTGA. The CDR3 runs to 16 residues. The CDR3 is CASSQRTELNTGELFF. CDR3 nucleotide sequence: TGTGCCAGCAGCCAACGGACAGAGTTGAACACCGGGGAGCTGTTTTTT.

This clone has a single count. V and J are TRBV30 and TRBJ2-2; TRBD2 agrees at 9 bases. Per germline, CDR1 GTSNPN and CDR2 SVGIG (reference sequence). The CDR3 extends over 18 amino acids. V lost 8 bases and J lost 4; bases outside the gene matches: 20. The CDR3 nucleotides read TGTGCCCGGGGGCGGGGGGGGGTGTCGGGAGTGGGCACCGGGGAGCTGTTTTTT. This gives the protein CARGRGGVSGVGTGELFF.

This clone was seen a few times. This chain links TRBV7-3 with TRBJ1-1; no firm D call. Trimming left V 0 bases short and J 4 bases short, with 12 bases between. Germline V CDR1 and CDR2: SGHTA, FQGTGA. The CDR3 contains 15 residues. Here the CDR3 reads CASSLTPGFLTEAFF. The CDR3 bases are TGTGCCAGCAGCTTAACTCCGGGGTTCCTCACTGAAGCTTTCTTT.